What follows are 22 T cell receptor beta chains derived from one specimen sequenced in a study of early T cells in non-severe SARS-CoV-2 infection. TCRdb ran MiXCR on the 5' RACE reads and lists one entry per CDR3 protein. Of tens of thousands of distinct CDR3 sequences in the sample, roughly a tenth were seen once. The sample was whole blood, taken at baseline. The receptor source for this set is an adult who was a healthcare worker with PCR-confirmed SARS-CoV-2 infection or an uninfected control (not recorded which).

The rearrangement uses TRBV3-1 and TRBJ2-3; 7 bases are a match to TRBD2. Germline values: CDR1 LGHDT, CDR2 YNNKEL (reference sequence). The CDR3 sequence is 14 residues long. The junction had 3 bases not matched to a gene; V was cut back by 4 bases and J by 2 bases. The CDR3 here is CASSRLAPTDTQYF. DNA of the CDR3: TGTGCCAGCAGCCGACTAGCCCCCACAGATACGCAGTATTTT.

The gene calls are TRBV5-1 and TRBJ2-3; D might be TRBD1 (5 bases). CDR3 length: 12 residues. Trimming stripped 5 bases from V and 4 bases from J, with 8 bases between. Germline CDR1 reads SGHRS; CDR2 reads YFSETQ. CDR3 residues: CASRIQADTQYF. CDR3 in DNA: TGCGCCAGCAGGATACAGGCAGATACGCAGTATTTT.

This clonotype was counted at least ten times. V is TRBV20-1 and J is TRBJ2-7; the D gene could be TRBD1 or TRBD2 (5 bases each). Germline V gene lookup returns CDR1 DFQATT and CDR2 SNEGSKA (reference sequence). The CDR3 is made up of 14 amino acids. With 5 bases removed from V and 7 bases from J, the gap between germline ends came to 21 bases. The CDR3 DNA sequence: TGCAGTGCTTCCCCGGGACGGCTACCTCGGGAGCAGTACTTC. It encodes CSASPGRLPREQYF.

The CDR3 is CASSKGAQSYEQYF. CDR3 sequence (DNA): TGTGCCAGCTCTAAAGGCGCACAGTCCTACGAGCAGTACTTC. The V gene is TRBV18, the J gene TRBJ2-7; D uncertain. Germline CDR1 reads KGHSH; CDR2 reads LQKENI. The CDR3 spans 14 residues. Deletions cut 6 bases from V and 1 base from J, with 13 bases between.

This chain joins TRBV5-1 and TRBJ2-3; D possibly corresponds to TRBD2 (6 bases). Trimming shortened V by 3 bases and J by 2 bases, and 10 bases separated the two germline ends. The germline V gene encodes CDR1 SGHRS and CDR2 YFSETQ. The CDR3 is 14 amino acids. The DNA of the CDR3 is TGCGCCAGCAGCTCGGGCGGGGTCACAGATACGCAGTATTTT. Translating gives CASSSGGVTDTQYF. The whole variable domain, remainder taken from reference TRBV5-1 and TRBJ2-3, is KAGVTQTPRYLIKTRGQQVTLSCSPISGHRSVSWYQQTPGQGLQFLFEYFSETQRNKGNFPGRFSGRQFSNSRSEMNVSTLELGDSALYLCASSSGGVTDTQYFGPGTRLTVL.

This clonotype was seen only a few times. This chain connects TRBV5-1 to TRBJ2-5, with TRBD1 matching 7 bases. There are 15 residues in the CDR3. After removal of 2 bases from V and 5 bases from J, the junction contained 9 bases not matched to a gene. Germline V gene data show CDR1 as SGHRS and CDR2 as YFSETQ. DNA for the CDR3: TGCGCCAGCAGCTTTTCGACAGGGATGCGGGAGACCCAGTACTTC. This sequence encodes CASSFSTGMRETQYF.

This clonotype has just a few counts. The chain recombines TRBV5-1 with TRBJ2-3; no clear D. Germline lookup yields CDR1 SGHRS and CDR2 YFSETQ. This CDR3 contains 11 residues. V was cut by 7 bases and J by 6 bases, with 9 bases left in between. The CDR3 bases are TGCGCCAGCTCCGATTTCGATACGCAGTATTTT. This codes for CASSDFDTQYF.

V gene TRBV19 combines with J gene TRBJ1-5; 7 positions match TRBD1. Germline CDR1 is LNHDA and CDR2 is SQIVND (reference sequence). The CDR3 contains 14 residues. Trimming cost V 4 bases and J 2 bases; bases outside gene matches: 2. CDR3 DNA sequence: TGTGCCAGTAGTACCGACAGGGGCAATCAGCCCCAGCATTTT. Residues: CASSTDRGNQPQHF.

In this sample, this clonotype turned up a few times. CDR3 coding DNA: TGTGCCAGCAGCTTAGTCGGGATAGGGAGTGACTATGGCTACACCTTC. Its protein is CASSLVGIGSDYGYTF. The chain links TRBV7-2 to TRBJ1-2; unclear D gene. The CDR3 extends over 16 amino acids. Germline values: CDR1 SGHTA, CDR2 FQGNSA. Between the trimmed V and J ends, which lost 1 base and 3 bases, there was a span of 15 bases. Full variable domain (rest looked up from reference TRBV7-2 and TRBJ1-2): GAGVSQSPSNKVTEKGKDVELRCDPISGHTALYWYRQSLGQGLEFLIYFQGNSAPDKSGLPSDRFSAERTGGSVSTLTIQRTQQEDSAVYLCASSLVGIGSDYGYTFGSGTRLTVV.

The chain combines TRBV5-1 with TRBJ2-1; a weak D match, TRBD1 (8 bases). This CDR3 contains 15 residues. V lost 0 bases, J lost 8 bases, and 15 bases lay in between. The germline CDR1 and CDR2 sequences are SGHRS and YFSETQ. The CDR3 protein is CASSLVGQGGDEQFF. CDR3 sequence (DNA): TGCGCCAGCAGCTTGGTTGGACAGGGAGGGGATGAGCAGTTCTTC.

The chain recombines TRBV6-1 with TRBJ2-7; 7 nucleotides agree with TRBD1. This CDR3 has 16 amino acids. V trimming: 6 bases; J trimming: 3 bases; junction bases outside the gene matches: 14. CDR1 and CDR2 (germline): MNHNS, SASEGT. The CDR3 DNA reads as TGTGCCAGCAGCGGGCAGGGGGTGATTCCGTTCTACGAGCAGTACTTC. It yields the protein CASSGQGVIPFYEQYF.

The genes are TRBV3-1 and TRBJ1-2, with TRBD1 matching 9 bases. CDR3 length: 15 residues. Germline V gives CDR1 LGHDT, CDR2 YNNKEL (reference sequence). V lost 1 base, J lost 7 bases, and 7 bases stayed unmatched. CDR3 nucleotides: TGTGCCAGCAGCCAAGGGGCACAGGGGGCGCGTGGCTACACCTTC. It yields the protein CASSQGAQGARGYTF. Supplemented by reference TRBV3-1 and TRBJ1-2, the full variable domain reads DTAVSQTPKYLVTQMGNDKSIKCEQNLGHDTMYWYKQDSKKFLKIMFSYNNKELIINETVPNRFSPKSPDKAHLNLHINSLELGDSAVYFCASSQGAQGARGYTFGSGTRLTVV.

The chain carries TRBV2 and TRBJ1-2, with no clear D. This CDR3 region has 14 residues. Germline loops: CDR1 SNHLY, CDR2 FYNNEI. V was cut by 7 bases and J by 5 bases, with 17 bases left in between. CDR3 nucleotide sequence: TGTGCCAGCAATAGGACCCCGAATGGGTATGGCTACACCTTC. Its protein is CASNRTPNGYGYTF.

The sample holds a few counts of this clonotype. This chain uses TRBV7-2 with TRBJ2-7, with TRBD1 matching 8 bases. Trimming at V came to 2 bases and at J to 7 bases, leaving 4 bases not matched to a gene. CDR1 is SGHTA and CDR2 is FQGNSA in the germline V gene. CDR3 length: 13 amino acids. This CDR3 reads CASSLQGAREQYF. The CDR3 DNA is TGTGCCAGCAGCTTACAGGGGGCGAGGGAGCAGTACTTC.

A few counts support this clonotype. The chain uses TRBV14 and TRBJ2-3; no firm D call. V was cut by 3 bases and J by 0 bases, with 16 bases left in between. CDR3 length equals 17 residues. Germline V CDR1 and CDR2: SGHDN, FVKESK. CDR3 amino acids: CASSQYSATSSTDTQYF. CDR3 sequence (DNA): TGTGCCAGCAGCCAGTACAGCGCGACCTCTAGCACAGATACGCAGTATTTT.

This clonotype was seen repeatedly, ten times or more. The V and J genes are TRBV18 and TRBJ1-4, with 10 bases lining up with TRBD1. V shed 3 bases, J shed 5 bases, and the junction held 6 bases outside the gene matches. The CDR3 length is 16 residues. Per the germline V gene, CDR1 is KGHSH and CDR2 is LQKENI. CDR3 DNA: TGTGCCAGCTCACCGATGGGGACAGGGGACAATGAAAAACTGTTTTTT. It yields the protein CASSPMGTGDNEKLFF.

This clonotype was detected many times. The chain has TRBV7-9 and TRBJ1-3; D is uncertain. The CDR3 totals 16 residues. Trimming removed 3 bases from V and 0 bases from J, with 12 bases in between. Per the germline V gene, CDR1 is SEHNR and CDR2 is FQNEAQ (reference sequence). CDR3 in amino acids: CASSLMQPSSGNTIYF. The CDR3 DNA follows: TGTGCCAGCAGCTTGATGCAGCCGAGCTCTGGAAACACCATATATTTT.

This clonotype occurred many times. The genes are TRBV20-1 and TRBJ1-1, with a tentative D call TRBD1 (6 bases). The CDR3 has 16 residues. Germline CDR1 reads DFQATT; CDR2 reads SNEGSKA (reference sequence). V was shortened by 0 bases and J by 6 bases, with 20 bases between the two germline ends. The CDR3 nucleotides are TGCAGTGCTAGAGATGAGGTAGGGGGGCTGATGGCTGAAGCTTTCTTT. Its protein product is CSARDEVGGLMAEAFF.

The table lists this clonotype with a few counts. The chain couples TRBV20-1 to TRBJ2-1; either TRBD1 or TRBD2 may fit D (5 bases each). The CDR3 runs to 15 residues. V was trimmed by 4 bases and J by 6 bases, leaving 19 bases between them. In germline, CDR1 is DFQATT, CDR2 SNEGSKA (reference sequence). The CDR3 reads CSANPLSGPVNEQFF. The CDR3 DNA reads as TGCAGTGCTAACCCCCTTTCGGGACCTGTCAATGAGCAGTTCTTC.

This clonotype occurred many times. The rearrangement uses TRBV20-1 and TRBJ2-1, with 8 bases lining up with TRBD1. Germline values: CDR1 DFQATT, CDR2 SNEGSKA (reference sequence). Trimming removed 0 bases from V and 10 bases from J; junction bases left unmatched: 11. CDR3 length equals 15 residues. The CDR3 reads CSARDLGTGQSEQFF. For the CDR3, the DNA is TGCAGTGCTAGAGACTTAGGGACAGGTCAGAGCGAGCAGTTCTTC.

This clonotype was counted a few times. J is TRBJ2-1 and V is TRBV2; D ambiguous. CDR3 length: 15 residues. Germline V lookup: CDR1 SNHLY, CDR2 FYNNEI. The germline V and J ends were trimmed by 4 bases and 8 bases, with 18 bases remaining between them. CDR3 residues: CASSVLNPDADEQFF. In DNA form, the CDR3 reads TGTGCCAGCAGTGTTCTGAACCCCGATGCGGATGAGCAGTTCTTC.

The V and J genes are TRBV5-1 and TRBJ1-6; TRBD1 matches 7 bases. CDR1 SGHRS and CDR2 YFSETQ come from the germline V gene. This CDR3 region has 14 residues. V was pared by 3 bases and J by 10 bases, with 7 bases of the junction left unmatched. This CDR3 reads CASSSDRVDSPLHF. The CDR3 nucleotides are TGCGCCAGCAGCTCCGACAGGGTGGACTCACCCCTCCACTTT.